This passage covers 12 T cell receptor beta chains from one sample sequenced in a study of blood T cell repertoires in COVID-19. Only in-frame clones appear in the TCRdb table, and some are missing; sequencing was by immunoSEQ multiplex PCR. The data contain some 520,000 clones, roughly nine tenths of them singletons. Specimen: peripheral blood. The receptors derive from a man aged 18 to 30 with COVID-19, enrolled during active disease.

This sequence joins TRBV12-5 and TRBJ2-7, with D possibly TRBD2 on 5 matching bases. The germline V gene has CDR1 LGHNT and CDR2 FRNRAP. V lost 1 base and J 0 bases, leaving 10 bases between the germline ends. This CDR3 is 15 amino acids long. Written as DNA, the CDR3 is TGTGCTAGTGGTTTGGGCTTCCGGGGCTCCTACGAGCAGTACTTC. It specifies CASGLGFRGSYEQYF.

For the CDR3, the DNA is TGTGCCAGCAGTTTAAAGGGGTTCTCCGGGACTAGCGGGGGGGCCTGGGAGACCCAGTACTTC. It is translated as CASSLKGFSGTSGGAWETQYF. The genes are TRBV27 and TRBJ2-5; 16 nucleotides align to TRBD2. CDR1 is MNHEY and CDR2 is SMNVEV in the germline V gene (reference sequence). The V gene end was trimmed by 2 bases and the J gene end by 5 bases; junction bases not matched to a gene: 17. The CDR3 has 21 amino acids.

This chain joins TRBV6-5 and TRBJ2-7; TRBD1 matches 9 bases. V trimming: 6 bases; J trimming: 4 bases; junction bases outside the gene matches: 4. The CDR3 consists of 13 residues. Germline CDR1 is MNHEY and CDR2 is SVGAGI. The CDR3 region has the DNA TGTGCCAGCAGGGGACAGGGAGTGTACGAGCAGTACTTC. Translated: CASRGQGVYEQYF.

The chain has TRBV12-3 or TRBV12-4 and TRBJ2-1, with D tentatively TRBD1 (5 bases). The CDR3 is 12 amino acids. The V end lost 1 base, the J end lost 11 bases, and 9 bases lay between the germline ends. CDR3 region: CASSLDQGKQFF. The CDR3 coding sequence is TGTGCCAGCAGTTTAGACCAGGGAAAGCAGTTCTTC.

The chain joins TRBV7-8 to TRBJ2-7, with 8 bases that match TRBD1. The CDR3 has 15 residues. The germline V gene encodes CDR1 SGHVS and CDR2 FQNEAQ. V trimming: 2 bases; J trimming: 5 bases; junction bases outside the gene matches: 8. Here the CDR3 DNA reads TGTGCCAGCAGCTTACAAGGACAGGGAATTGACGAGCAGTACTTC. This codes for CASSLQGQGIDEQYF.

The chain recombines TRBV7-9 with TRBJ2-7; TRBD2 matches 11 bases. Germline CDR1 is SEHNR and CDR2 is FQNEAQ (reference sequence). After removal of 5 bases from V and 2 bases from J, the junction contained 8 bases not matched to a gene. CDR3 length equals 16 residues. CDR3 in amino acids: CASSQGLAGSAYEQYF. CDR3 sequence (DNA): TGTGCCAGCAGCCAAGGACTAGCGGGTTCCGCCTACGAGCAGTACTTC.

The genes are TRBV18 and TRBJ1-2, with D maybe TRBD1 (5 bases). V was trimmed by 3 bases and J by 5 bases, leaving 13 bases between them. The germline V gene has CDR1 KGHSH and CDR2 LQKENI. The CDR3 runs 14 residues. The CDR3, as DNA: TGTGCCAGCTCACCCCCAGGGTCAGGTTATGGCTACACCTTC. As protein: CASSPPGSGYGYTF. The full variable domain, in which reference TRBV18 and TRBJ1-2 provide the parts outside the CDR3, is NAGVMQNPRHLVRRRGQEARLRCSPMKGHSHVYWYRQLPEEGLKFMVYLQKENIIDESGMPKERFSAEFPKEGPSILRIQQVVRGDSAAYFCASSPPGSGYGYTFGSGTRLTVV.

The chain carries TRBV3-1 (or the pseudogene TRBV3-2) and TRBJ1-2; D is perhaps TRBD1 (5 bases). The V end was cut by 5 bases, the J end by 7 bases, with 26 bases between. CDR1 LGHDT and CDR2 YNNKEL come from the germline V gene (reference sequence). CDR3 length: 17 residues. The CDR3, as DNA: TGTGCCAGCAGCGGGAAAGGGGCCCACTCAGGTATGGTTGGCTACACCTTC. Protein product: CASSGKGAHSGMVGYTF.

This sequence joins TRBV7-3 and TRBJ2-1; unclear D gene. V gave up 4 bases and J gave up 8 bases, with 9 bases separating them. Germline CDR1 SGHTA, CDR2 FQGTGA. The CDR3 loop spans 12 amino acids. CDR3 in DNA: TGTGCCAGCAGCTCCTCACGAGATGAGCAGTTCTTC. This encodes CASSSSRDEQFF.

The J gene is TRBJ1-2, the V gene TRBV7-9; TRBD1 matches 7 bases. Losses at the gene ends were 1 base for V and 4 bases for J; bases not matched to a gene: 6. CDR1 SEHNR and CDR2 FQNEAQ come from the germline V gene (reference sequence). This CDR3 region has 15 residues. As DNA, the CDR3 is TGTGCCAGCAGCTTAGGGGACAGATGGGGCTATGGCTACACCTTC. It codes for CASSLGDRWGYGYTF.

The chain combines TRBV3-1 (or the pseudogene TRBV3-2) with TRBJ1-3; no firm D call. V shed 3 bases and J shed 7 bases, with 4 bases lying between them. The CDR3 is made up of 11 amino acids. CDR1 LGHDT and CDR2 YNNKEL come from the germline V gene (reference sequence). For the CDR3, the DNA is TGTGCCAGCAGCCAGCAGAACACCATATATTTT. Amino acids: CASSQQNTIYF.

CDR3 in DNA: TGTGCCAGTAAGGAAGGGGCTGGGGCCAACGTCCTGACTTTC. Encoded protein: CASKEGAGANVLTF. The V gene is TRBV19, the J gene TRBJ2-6; D is possibly TRBD1 (5 bases). Trimming took 7 bases from V and 2 from J, leaving 9 bases between them. Looked up from germline, CDR1 is LNHDA and CDR2 is SQIVND (reference sequence). The CDR3 totals 14 residues.